The 8 T cell receptor beta chains below come from one sample, sequenced in a study of T cells in Graves' hyperthyroidism and ophthalmopathy. Researchers took RNA transcripts and amplified the TCR beta CDR3 regions from them. With the HTBI primer set, the TCR CDR3 went through a first round of RT-PCR. Each CDR3 protein gets one entry after TCRdb re-called the multiplex PCR reads with MiXCR. The data show 350,000 to 450,000 distinct CDR3 sequences, about 14% seen once. Sequencing was carried out using blood. All receptors come from a man aged 50 to 60 with Graves' ophthalmopathy.

This clonotype showed up many times. This chain joins TRBV11-2 and TRBJ2-1; TRBD2 matches 12 bases. V dropped 5 bases and J dropped 4; count of bases not matched to a gene: 6. The CDR3 spans 16 residues. Germline lookup yields CDR1 SGHAT and CDR2 FQNNGV. The CDR3 DNA follows: TGTGCCAGCAGCCCGAGAGGACTAGCGGGGTACAATGAGCAGTTCTTC. It translates to CASSPRGLAGYNEQFF.

As concerns this clonotype: The germline gene is not matched at one end of the junction; a read error may be the cause. This sequence joins TRBV10-3 and TRBJ2-3; 7 bases align to TRBD2. This CDR3 comprises 14 residues. The germline V gene encodes CDR1 ENHRY and CDR2 SYGVKD. The CDR3 reads CAMSGGLSTDTQYF. The CDR3 nucleotides read TGTGCCATGAGTGGGGGACTAAGTACAGATACGCAGTATTTT.

The V call is TRBV7-2, the J call TRBJ2-3; D is uncertain. Germline V gene lookup returns CDR1 SGHTA and CDR2 FQGNSA. The CDR3 spans 14 residues. V lost 5 bases and J 9 bases, leaving 18 bases between the germline ends. CDR3 nucleotide sequence: TGTGCCAGCAGCCCCGAGCAGGCCGTGGACACGCAGTATTTT. Its translation: CASSPEQAVDTQYF.

The table lists this clonotype with a few counts. V and J are TRBV5-1 and TRBJ1-4; unclear D gene. V dropped 4 bases and J dropped 11 bases, with 15 bases sitting between them. Germline V gene sequence: CDR1 SGHRS, CDR2 YFSETQ. This CDR3 spans 13 amino acids. The CDR3 DNA reads TGCGCCAGCAGCCTCGATCTCGACGGGAAACTGTTTTTT. Amino acid sequence: CASSLDLDGKLFF.

This clonotype was observed many times. The V gene is TRBV20-1, the J gene TRBJ2-1, with D perhaps being TRBD1 or TRBD2 (5 bases each). Per germline, CDR1 DFQATT and CDR2 SNEGSKA (reference sequence). V was shortened by 4 bases and J by 2 bases, with 12 bases between the two germline ends. The CDR3 runs 14 residues. Written as DNA, the CDR3 is TGCAGTGCTACCGGGAAAGGGGCCTACAATGAGCAGTTCTTC. Translated, it gives CSATGKGAYNEQFF.

In this sample, this clonotype turned up many times. The V and J genes are TRBV24-1 and TRBJ2-3, with 10 bases identical to TRBD2. There are 15 residues in the CDR3. Germline CDR1 and CDR2: KGHDR and SFDVKD. Unmatched junction bases numbered 4, after V lost 5 bases and J lost 3 bases. The chain's CDR3 is CATSVSAGGTDTQYF. CDR3 nucleotides: TGTGCCACCAGTGTCTCAGCGGGAGGGACAGATACGCAGTATTTT.

In this sample, this clonotype turned up many times. The chain links TRBV11-2 to TRBJ2-1; 10 nucleotides line up with TRBD2. The V and J ends lost 1 base and 7 bases, in that order; junction bases with no gene match: 7. The CDR3 loop spans 16 amino acids. Germline V gives CDR1 SGHAT, CDR2 FQNNGV. CDR3: CASSLAGTSASNEQFF. CDR3 sequence (DNA): TGTGCCAGCAGCTTAGCCGGGACTAGCGCGTCAAATGAGCAGTTCTTC.

Ten or more counts support this clonotype. V is TRBV7-8 and J is TRBJ2-5; D remains unclear. This CDR3 contains 19 residues. The V end was cut by 5 bases, the J end by 3 bases, with 28 bases between. The germline CDR1 and CDR2 sequences are SGHVS and FQNEAQ. The CDR3 DNA reads as TGTGCCAGCAGCACGGGCCTTTGGCTAGACGCGGTCCCAAAAGAGACCCAGTACTTC. This codes for CASSTGLWLDAVPKETQYF.